This T cell receptor beta chain was found in a study of cytomegalovirus exposure and HLA in healthy donors. Study-level information: As an earlier analysis found, 150 million to 200 million T cells yielded around 110 million unique TCR beta sequences.

Healthy bone marrow donors supplied every sample. This clone occurred a few times. Its target is unknown. Researchers ran the PCR with 60 Vbeta and 13 Jbeta primers. Profiled with immunoSEQ multiplex PCR; TCRdb holds only in-frame clones, not every one. Of 190,000 or so clones listed, 80% to 85% are singletons. The study, taken as a whole, reports: Rarity marked most TCR sequences, yet some public TCRs occurred in many donors. TCR beta chains numbering under 200 were designated cytomegalovirus-associated.

CDR1 is SGDLS, CDR2 YYNGEE, per germline. Trimming took off 0 bases at V and 14 bases at J, with 11 bases between the two ends. CDR3 length: 12 residues. Sequencing input: PBMCs. The source of this sequence is a man between 50 and 59 years old in good health and CMV-seronegative. The chain joins TRBV9 to TRBJ1-4, with D unresolved. The CDR3 nucleotides read TGTGCCAGCAGCGTAGGTGGAGGGCCGCTGTTTTTT. Its protein product is CASSVGGGPLFF. The whole variable domain, remainder taken from reference TRBV9 and TRBJ1-4, is DSGVTQTPKHLITATGQRVTLRCSPRSGDLSVYWYQQSLDQGLQFLIQYYNGEERAKGNILERFSAQQFPDLHSELNLSSLELGDSALYFCASSVGGGPLFFGSGTQLSVL.